Following are 18 T cell receptor beta chains from one sample sequenced in a study of cytomegalovirus exposure and HLA in healthy donors. PCR involved 60 Vbeta and 13 Jbeta primers. The table came from immunoSEQ multiplex PCR; TCRdb's copy has only in-frame clones and leaves some out. The sample consists of about 170,000 clones, around 62% of them appearing once. The sequenced material came from PBMCs. All receptors derive from a middle-aged man in good health and CMV-seronegative.

This chain uses TRBV14 with TRBJ2-1; D possibly corresponds to TRBD1 (5 bases). The CDR3 runs 15 residues. The V and J ends lost 1 base and 2 bases respectively, with 9 bases between them. Germline loops: CDR1 SGHDN, CDR2 FVKESK. This CDR3 is CASSQVRQPYNEQFF. The DNA for the CDR3 is TGTGCCAGCAGCCAAGTAAGACAGCCCTACAATGAGCAGTTCTTC.

The chain combines TRBV7-3 with TRBJ2-1; 9 nucleotides agree with TRBD2. The germline CDR1 and CDR2 sequences are SGHTA and FQGTGA. The CDR3 spans 16 residues. Trimming at V came to 1 base and at J to 3 bases, leaving 4 bases not matched to a gene. CDR3 sequence (DNA): TGTGCCAGCAGCTTAATAGCGGGAGCCCACTACAATGAGCAGTTCTTC. Translated: CASSLIAGAHYNEQFF.

The rearrangement joins TRBV6-5 to TRBJ2-3; D may be TRBD1 (5 bases). The germline V and J ends were trimmed by 5 bases and 3 bases, with 12 bases remaining between them. This CDR3 has 14 amino acids. From germline, CDR1 is MNHEY and CDR2 SVGAGI. CDR3: CASSQWGTTDTQYF. As DNA, the CDR3 is TGTGCCAGCAGTCAGTGGGGCACTACAGATACGCAGTATTTT.

Only a few counts were recorded for this clone. The chain employs TRBV27 and TRBJ2-3; D may be TRBD2 (7 bases). Per the germline V gene, CDR1 is MNHEY and CDR2 is SMNVEV (reference sequence). Trimming pared 6 bases from V and 0 bases from J, leaving 16 bases between. CDR3 length: 16 amino acids. The CDR3 bases are TGTGCCAGCAGAACGGGGGGCCTACCTAGCACAGATACGCAGTATTTT. The encoded protein is CASRTGGLPSTDTQYF.

The chain links TRBV19 to TRBJ2-5, with 9 bases aligning to TRBD1. Germline loops: CDR1 LNHDA, CDR2 SQIVND (reference sequence). This CDR3 spans 14 amino acids. With V trimmed by 6 bases and J by 7 bases, 9 bases remained unmatched. The CDR3 region has the DNA TGTGCCAGTAGCCCACAGGGGGCTGGGGGGACCCAGTACTTC. It translates to CASSPQGAGGTQYF. Filled out from reference TRBV19 and TRBJ2-5, the complete variable domain reads DGGITQSPKYLFRKEGQNVTLSCEQNLNHDAMYWYRQDPGQGLRLIYYSQIVNDFQKGDIAEGYSVSREKKESFPLTVTSAQKNPTAFYLCASSPQGAGGTQYFGPGTRLLVL.

The genes are TRBV9 and TRBJ2-1, with D possibly matching TRBD1 (6 bases). The germline V gene encodes CDR1 SGDLS and CDR2 YYNGEE. Trimming removed 3 bases from V and 7 bases from J, with 11 bases in between. The CDR3 has 13 amino acids. CDR3 DNA sequence: TGTGCCAGCAGCGAGGCAGGGGATAATGAGCAGTTCTTC. Its protein is CASSEAGDNEQFF.

The sample holds a few counts of this clone. The chain couples TRBV6-6 to TRBJ1-2, with D perhaps matching TRBD1 (5 bases). This CDR3 is built from 16 residues. CDR1 MNHNY and CDR2 SVGAGI come from the germline V gene (reference sequence). Trimming cost V 11 bases and J 5 bases, with 27 bases left between them. CDR3 sequence: CASQNSVKGRGYGYTF. In DNA form, the CDR3 reads TGTGCCTCCCAAAATTCTGTGAAGGGGCGCGGATATGGCTACACCTTC.

The J gene is TRBJ1-1, the V gene TRBV29-1; 10 bases align to TRBD1. Trimming at V came to 7 bases and at J to 5 bases, leaving 1 base not matched to a gene. CDR3 length: 11 residues. Germline assignment: CDR1 SQVTM and CDR2 ANQGSEA. The CDR3 loop is CSGDRGTEAFF. The CDR3 DNA sequence: TGCAGCGGGGACAGGGGAACTGAAGCTTTCTTT.

This chain joins TRBV7-9 and TRBJ2-3; a possible D gene is TRBD2 (5 bases). V was cut by 0 bases and J by 4 bases, with 14 bases left in between. The CDR3 contains 16 residues. Looked up from germline, CDR1 is SEHNR and CDR2 is FQNEAQ (reference sequence). The CDR3 reads CASSLALRADPDTQYF. The CDR3 nucleotides read TGTGCCAGCAGCTTAGCTTTGAGGGCGGACCCAGATACGCAGTATTTT.

V gene TRBV5-6 combines with J gene TRBJ1-5; the match to TRBD1 covers 8 bases. Germline CDR1 is SGHDT and CDR2 is YYEEEE. The CDR3 covers 14 residues. Trimming removed 4 bases from V and 7 bases from J; junction bases left unmatched: 7. CDR3 loop: CASSLQGAGQPQHF. The CDR3 bases are TGTGCCAGCAGCCTGCAGGGGGCCGGACAGCCCCAGCATTTT. The full variable domain, with the rest looked up from reference TRBV5-6 and TRBJ1-5, is DAGVTQSPTHLIKTRGQQVTLRCSPKSGHDTVSWYQQALGQGPQFIFQYYEEEERQRGNFPDRFSGHQFPNYSSELNVNALLLGDSALYLCASSLQGAGQPQHFGDGTRLSIL.

The CDR3 DNA sequence: TGTGCCAGCAGCTTAGACCGCCCGGAGTACGAGCAGTACTTC. Protein product: CASSLDRPEYEQYF. This chain links TRBV13 with TRBJ2-7; D is undetermined. Deletions cut 1 base from V and 4 bases from J, with 11 bases between. CDR3 length equals 14 residues. CDR1 is PRHDT, CDR2 FYEKMQ, per germline (reference sequence).

This clone showed up just a few times. The chain combines TRBV19 with TRBJ1-5; D not certain. CDR1 and CDR2 (germline): LNHDA, SQIVND (reference sequence). V was cut by 1 base and J by 7 bases, with 8 bases left in between. The CDR3 has 13 residues. CDR3 sequence: CASSIGAEQPQHF. CDR3 bases: TGTGCCAGTAGTATAGGAGCGGAACAGCCCCAGCATTTT.

The chain has TRBV10-3 and TRBJ2-5, with TRBD1 matching 8 bases. Looked up from germline, CDR1 is ENHRY and CDR2 is SYGVKD. The length of the CDR3 is 14 residues. The J segment lost 5 bases and the V segment lost 10 bases, leaving 12 bases of the junction unmatched. The CDR3 is CATGTGTGPETQYF. The CDR3 region has the DNA TGTGCCACCGGAACCGGGACAGGACCGGAGACCCAGTACTTC.

This clone occurred a few times. V is TRBV19 and J is TRBJ1-1; 10 nucleotides line up with TRBD1. Losses at the gene ends were 4 bases for V and 7 bases for J; bases not matched to a gene: 9. Per the germline V gene, CDR1 is LNHDA and CDR2 is SQIVND (reference sequence). The CDR3 has 15 amino acids. CDR3: CASSTPGQGKNEAFF. DNA for the CDR3: TGTGCCAGTAGTACTCCGGGACAGGGGAAGAATGAAGCTTTCTTT.

The chain is built from TRBV7-9 and TRBJ1-2; 9 bases are shared with TRBD1. The CDR3 totals 15 residues. Trimming cost V 5 bases and J 2 bases; bases outside gene matches: 6. Germline assignment: CDR1 SEHNR and CDR2 FQNEAQ (reference sequence). CDR3 amino acids: CASSLGQGTNYGYTF. The CDR3 bases are TGTGCCAGCAGCCTGGGACAGGGAACAAACTATGGCTACACCTTC.

J is TRBJ2-3 and V is TRBV21-1; the table gives TRBD2 as D, unverified against the DNA. TRBV21-1 is tagged as a pseudogene. The CDR3 sequence is 15 residues long. CDR3 in DNA: TGTGCCAGCAGCAAAGTTCGCGGCGCCACAGATACGCAGTATTTT. It is translated as CASSKVRGATDTQYF.

The rearrangement uses TRBV9 and TRBJ2-6, with D maybe TRBD2 (5 bases). Trimming stripped 0 bases from V and 2 bases from J, with 9 bases between. The length of the CDR3 is 16 residues. Germline-derived CDR1 and CDR2 are SGDLS and YYNGEE. The CDR3 bases are TGTGCCAGCAGCGTAGCGAGGGAAGCTGGGGCCAACGTCCTGACTTTC. It is translated as CASSVAREAGANVLTF.

The gene calls are TRBV4-1 and TRBJ2-5; weak D call: TRBD1 (5 bases). The last part of the DNA fits TRBJ2-7 better; the J call may be wrong. The length of the CDR3 is 15 residues. CDR1 is MGHRA, CDR2 YSYEKL, per germline. This CDR3 is CASSQEQDGSYEQYF. The CDR3 DNA reads as TGCGCCAGCAGCCAAGAACAGGACGGCTCCTACGAGCAGTACTTC.